Included here is one T cell receptor beta chain sequence, with context. What it binds is not known. Germline V lookup: CDR1 SGHTA, CDR2 FQGNSA. J was trimmed by 7 bases and V by 5 bases; bases with no gene match: 13. The CDR3 covers 16 residues. This sample is drawn from a study of shared clonotypes between healthy human individuals. General study results and limits: Among the subsets, naive ones generally showed larger estimated richness than memory ones.

The table came from immunoSEQ multiplex PCR; TCRdb's copy has only in-frame clones and leaves some out. The top ten clones hold around 0.37% of a sample with some 2,500,000 clones, roughly 93% of them seen once. This chain connects TRBV7-2 to TRBJ2-7; 11 nucleotides line up with TRBD2. This receptor was identified in a young man in good health. Some clones in this sample may be carry-over from other donors' samples. What was sequenced was naive CD4+ T cells from PBMCs. Subset of the sample: CD45RA+ positively selected. The CDR3 DNA sequence: TGTGCCAGCAGCCAACGACAACTAGCGGGAGTCAGGGAGCAGTACTTC. Its translation: CASSQRQLAGVREQYF.